The clone carrying this TCR beta chain was found a few times. Profiled with immunoSEQ multiplex PCR; TCRdb holds only in-frame clones, not every one. The data show 95,000 to 150,000 clones, just under 80% seen once. V was clipped by 2 bases and J by 6 bases; unmatched bases: 1. From germline, CDR1 is SEHNR and CDR2 FQNEAQ (reference sequence). The CDR3 covers 12 residues. The source of the sample is a study of blood T cell repertoires in COVID-19. The clonotype originates from a man between 60 and 70 years old with active or convalescent COVID-19. The sequenced material came from peripheral blood. The V call is TRBV7-9, the J call TRBJ2-7; 7 bases line up with TRBD1. The CDR3 protein is CASSLRQGEQYF. The CDR3, as DNA: TGTGCCAGCAGCTTACGACAGGGCGAGCAGTACTTC.